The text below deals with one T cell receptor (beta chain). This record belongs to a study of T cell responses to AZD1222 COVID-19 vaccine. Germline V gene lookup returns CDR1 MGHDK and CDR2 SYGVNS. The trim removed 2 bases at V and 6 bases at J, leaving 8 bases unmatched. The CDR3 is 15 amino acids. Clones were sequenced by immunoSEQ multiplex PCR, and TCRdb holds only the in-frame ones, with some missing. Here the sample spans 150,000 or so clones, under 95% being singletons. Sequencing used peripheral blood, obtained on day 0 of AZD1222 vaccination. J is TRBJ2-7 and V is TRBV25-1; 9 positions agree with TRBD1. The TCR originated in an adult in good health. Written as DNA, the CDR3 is TGTGCCAGCAGTGAACCGACAGGGGGTCCCCTCGAGCAGTACTTC. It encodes CASSEPTGGPLEQYF.